The TCR beta chain under discussion was sequenced for a study of Graves' ophthalmopathy and Graves' hyperthyroidism. Moderate-to-severe activity, CAS ≥3, NOSPECS ≥4 and duration under 3 months were recorded for donors with ophthalmopathy. Clinical symptoms, serum thyroxine, TRAb, thyroid ultrasound and orbital computed tomography determined diagnosis. Ten or more counts support this clonotype. CDR3 length: 14 residues. The V end lost 4 bases, the J end lost 9 bases, and 13 bases lay between the germline ends. Germline V gene lookup returns CDR1 MRHNA and CDR2 SNTAGT. RNA transcripts were the template, and TCR beta CDR3 regions were amplified from them. First-round RT-PCR employed HTBI primers, with a second-round multiplex PCR after it. TCRdb re-called the multiplex PCR reads with MiXCR, one entry per CDR3 protein. This table holds some 750,000 distinct CDR3 sequences, roughly two fifths found once.

The specimen was peripheral blood. This TCR derives from an adult man with Graves' ophthalmopathy. The gene calls are TRBV6-4 and TRBJ1-6; D is ambiguous. This CDR3 reads CASSAAPSTSPLHF. In nucleotides, the CDR3 is TGTGCCAGCAGTGCCGCTCCTTCTACTTCACCCCTCCACTTT.